Below are 23 T cell receptor beta chains sequenced from a single sample in a study of blood T cell repertoires in COVID-19. The table came from immunoSEQ multiplex PCR; TCRdb's copy has only in-frame clones and leaves some out. The sample carries about 49,000 clones, around 85% recorded once. The sample consisted of peripheral blood. Receptors originate from a human donor in a cohort sampled during active COVID-19.

The rearrangement links TRBV28 to TRBJ1-2; D is ambiguous. The V gene's germline CDR1 is MDHEN and CDR2 SYDVKM. This CDR3 has 14 residues. V was shortened by 2 bases and J by 4 bases, with 11 bases between the two germline ends. Written as DNA, the CDR3 is TGTGCCAGCAGTTTAGTTACCACTCCCTATGGCTACACCTTC. Translating it yields CASSLVTTPYGYTF.

Only a few counts were recorded for this clone. CDR3 sequence (DNA): TGTGCCAGCAAAATGAGGAATTCACCCCTCCACTTT. Protein: CASKMRNSPLHF. V gene TRBV2 combines with J gene TRBJ1-6; no clear D gene. The CDR3 totals 12 residues. With 7 bases removed from V and 7 bases from J, the gap between germline ends came to 8 bases. Germline V lookup: CDR1 SNHLY, CDR2 FYNNEI.

The chain links TRBV2 to TRBJ1-5, with D tentatively TRBD1 (6 bases). With 4 bases removed from V and 7 bases from J, the gap between germline ends came to 8 bases. This CDR3 has 12 amino acids. Germline V lookup: CDR1 SNHLY, CDR2 FYNNEI. The CDR3 region has the DNA TGTGCCAGCAGTGCAGGGGACCAGCCCCAGCATTTT. Its translation is CASSAGDQPQHF.

The chain recombines TRBV30 with TRBJ1-1; D is possibly TRBD1 (5 bases). The CDR3 covers 13 residues. Germline V gives CDR1 GTSNPN, CDR2 SVGIG (reference sequence). The V and J ends lost 5 bases and 4 bases respectively, with 14 bases between them. The CDR3 DNA sequence: TGTGCCTGGGGTACAGTGACAGCCACTGAAGCTTTCTTT. It encodes CAWGTVTATEAFF.

The chain uses TRBV29-1 and TRBJ2-5, with 12 bases aligning to TRBD1. The CDR3 is 13 amino acids. V was pared by 7 bases and J by 5 bases, with 5 bases of the junction left unmatched. Germline CDR1 reads SQVTM; CDR2 reads ANQGSEA. Written as DNA, the CDR3 is TGCAGCGCCCCGGGACAGGGGGCCGAGACCCAGTACTTC. It encodes CSAPGQGAETQYF.

The chain couples TRBV19 to TRBJ1-1; tentatively, D is TRBD1 (5 bases). Trimming cost V 6 bases and J 3 bases, with 11 bases left between them. Looked up from germline, CDR1 is LNHDA and CDR2 is SQIVND (reference sequence). There are 13 residues in the CDR3. The CDR3 bases are TGTGCCAGTAGCCGGCAGGGTGACACTGAAGCTTTCTTT. This encodes CASSRQGDTEAFF. Looking up the rest from reference TRBV19 and TRBJ1-1 gives the full variable domain: DGGITQSPKYLFRKEGQNVTLSCEQNLNHDAMYWYRQDPGQGLRLIYYSQIVNDFQKGDIAEGYSVSREKKESFPLTVTSAQKNPTAFYLCASSRQGDTEAFFGQGTRLTVV.

This clone was found a few times. The chain carries TRBV10-3 and TRBJ2-7; D is undetermined. Trimming took 5 bases from V and 6 from J, leaving 17 bases between them. This CDR3 is built from 14 residues. The germline gives CDR1 ENHRY, CDR2 SYGVKD. DNA for the CDR3: TGTGCCATCAGTCGGCTAGATAAAGGTGGCGAGCAGTACTTC. It yields the protein CAISRLDKGGEQYF.

The chain has TRBV5-4 and TRBJ2-2; perhaps TRBD2 as D (6 bases). This CDR3 is 15 amino acids long. Trimming took off 0 bases at V and 5 bases at J, with 11 bases between the two ends. CDR1 and CDR2 (germline): SGHNT, YYREEE (reference sequence). Written as DNA, the CDR3 is TGTGCCAGCAGCTTGGCGTTAGCGGCGACCGGGGAGCTGTTTTTT. The encoded protein is CASSLALAATGELFF.

The chain uses TRBV2 and TRBJ1-5, with D maybe TRBD1 (6 bases). The V gene's germline CDR1 is SNHLY and CDR2 FYNNEI. The CDR3 runs to 14 residues. Trimming took off 4 bases at V and 6 bases at J, with 13 bases between the two ends. The CDR3 protein is CASSATQQGQPQHF. In DNA form, the CDR3 reads TGTGCCAGCAGTGCGACCCAACAGGGTCAGCCCCAGCATTTT.

The sample holds a few counts of this clone. The chain carries TRBV5-1 and TRBJ2-3; D is ambiguous. With 2 bases removed from V and 6 bases from J, the gap between germline ends came to 4 bases. The CDR3 sequence is 11 residues long. Germline CDR1 SGHRS, CDR2 YFSETQ. CDR3 region: CASSFGDTQYF. The CDR3 DNA is TGCGCCAGCAGCTTCGGGGATACGCAGTATTTT. Based on the CDR3 plus reference TRBV5-1 and TRBJ2-3, the full variable domain is KAGVTQTPRYLIKTRGQQVTLSCSPISGHRSVSWYQQTPGQGLQFLFEYFSETQRNKGNFPGRFSGRQFSNSRSEMNVSTLELGDSALYLCASSFGDTQYFGPGTRLTVL.

The V gene is TRBV19, the J gene TRBJ2-5, with a weak D call TRBD1 (6 bases). Germline assignment: CDR1 LNHDA and CDR2 SQIVND (reference sequence). This CDR3 region has 13 residues. V lost 6 bases to trimming and J lost 6 bases, with 14 bases between them. The CDR3 reads CASSEQGEQTQYF. CDR3 nucleotide sequence: TGTGCCAGTAGCGAACAGGGAGAGCAGACCCAGTACTTC.

This chain joins TRBV7-3 and TRBJ1-5; a weak D match, TRBD1 (5 bases). The CDR3 has 15 residues. V was cut by 2 bases and J by 2 bases, with 10 bases left in between. CDR1 is SGHTA, CDR2 FQGTGA, per germline. The CDR3 is CASSLPGFCNQPQHF. The CDR3 DNA is TGTGCCAGCAGCTTACCAGGGTTCTGCAATCAGCCCCAGCATTTT.

Here the CDR3 DNA reads TGTGCCAGCAGCCTGGGGCGCGAGCAGTACTTC. This gives the protein CASSLGREQYF. The rearrangement uses TRBV7-9 and TRBJ2-7; TRBD1 is a possible D gene (5 bases). V gave up 5 bases and J gave up 6 bases, with 8 bases separating them. There are 11 residues in the CDR3. CDR1 SEHNR and CDR2 FQNEAQ come from the germline V gene (reference sequence).

V gene TRBV15 combines with J gene TRBJ2-3, with D possibly matching TRBD2 (6 bases). Trimming removed 2 bases from V and 0 bases from J, with 9 bases in between. CDR3 length: 15 amino acids. The germline V gene has CDR1 LNHNV and CDR2 YYDKDF (reference sequence). Written as DNA, the CDR3 is TGTGCCACCAGCAGAAGTGCGGGAAGCACAGATACGCAGTATTTT. Residues: CATSRSAGSTDTQYF.

The V gene is TRBV4-1, the J gene TRBJ2-2, with TRBD2 matching 8 bases. With 3 bases clipped from V and 6 bases from J, the junction kept 15 bases outside the gene matches. Germline V gene lookup returns CDR1 MGHRA and CDR2 YSYEKL. This CDR3 is built from 18 residues. DNA of the CDR3: TGCGCCAGCAGCCACCTCATGGGACGGGGGGGGGCGGCCGGGGAGCTGTTTTTT. Translated: CASSHLMGRGGAAGELFF.

The V call is TRBV30, the J call TRBJ2-6, with TRBD1 as a possible D gene (6 bases). V was cut by 4 bases and J by 0 bases, with 10 bases left in between. The CDR3 length is 15 residues. Germline CDR1 and CDR2: GTSNPN and SVGIG (reference sequence). CDR3 coding DNA: TGTGCCTGGAAAAAAGGGGGCTCTGGGGCCAACGTCCTGACTTTC. The encoded protein is CAWKKGGSGANVLTF.

The chain is built from TRBV19 and TRBJ2-1; 12 bases align to TRBD2. CDR1 is LNHDA, CDR2 SQIVND, per germline (reference sequence). CDR3 size: 17 residues. The V segment lost 5 bases and the J segment 0 bases; nucleotides outside the gene matches: 5. The CDR3 reads CASSPSSGRDSYNEQFF. CDR3 coding DNA: TGTGCCAGTAGTCCCTCTAGCGGGAGGGACTCCTACAATGAGCAGTTCTTC.

The chain joins TRBV6-5 to TRBJ1-2, with D tentatively TRBD1 (5 bases). This CDR3 has 14 residues. Germline V CDR1 and CDR2: MNHEY, SVGAGI. V lost 5 bases to trimming and J lost 7 bases, with 17 bases between them. The CDR3 protein is CASSNNQGTGGYTF. CDR3 bases: TGTGCCAGCAGTAACAATCAGGGAACAGGTGGCTACACCTTC.

This chain connects TRBV3-1 (or the pseudogene TRBV3-2) to TRBJ2-3, with TRBD1 identical over 7 bases. This CDR3 has 16 amino acids. Looked up from germline, CDR1 is LGHDT and CDR2 is YNNKEL (reference sequence). V lost 8 bases, J lost 4 bases, and 15 bases stayed unmatched. The CDR3: CASLKDRALFPDTQYF. The CDR3, as DNA: TGTGCCAGCCTGAAAGACAGGGCGTTATTCCCAGATACGCAGTATTTT.

The V gene is TRBV7-3, the J gene TRBJ2-1; 13 bases are a match to TRBD2. Trimming cost V 4 bases and J 9 bases; bases outside gene matches: 6. The CDR3 has 15 amino acids. Germline V gene data show CDR1 as SGHTA and CDR2 as FQGTGA. The CDR3 protein is CASSSGLAGASEQFF. Written as DNA, the CDR3 is TGTGCCAGCAGCTCCGGACTAGCGGGAGCGAGTGAGCAGTTCTTC. The full variable domain, its missing parts supplied by reference TRBV7-3 and TRBJ2-1, is GAGVSQTPSNKVTEKGKYVELRCDPISGHTALYWYRQSLGQGPEFLIYFQGTGAADDSGLPNDRFFAVRPEGSVSTLKIQRTERGDSAVYLCASSSGLAGASEQFFGPGTRLTVL.

The V and J genes are TRBV25-1 and TRBJ2-7; TRBD2 matches 13 bases. V lost 11 bases, J lost 6 bases, and 4 bases stayed unmatched. CDR1 is MGHDK, CDR2 SYGVNS, per germline. The CDR3 is 12 amino acids. CDR3 coding DNA: TGTGCCTCCGGGACTAGCGGGGCCGAGCAGTACTTC. The encoded protein is CASGTSGAEQYF.

The V and J genes are TRBV3-1 (or the pseudogene TRBV3-2) and TRBJ1-1; a weak D match, TRBD1 (6 bases). From germline, CDR1 is LGHDT and CDR2 YNNKEL (reference sequence). This CDR3 contains 16 residues. The ends were cut back, 1 base at V and 0 bases at J, with 12 bases in the middle. CDR3 residues: CASSQGYRALNTEAFF. As DNA, the CDR3 is TGTGCCAGCAGCCAAGGATACAGGGCCCTGAACACTGAAGCTTTCTTT.

The rearrangement joins TRBV6-2 or TRBV6-3 to TRBJ2-2; D is possibly TRBD2 (5 bases). CDR3 length equals 14 residues. CDR1 is MNHEY, CDR2 SVGEGT, per germline. V lost 2 bases, J lost 6 bases, and 10 bases lay in between. This CDR3 reads CASSYGAVAGELFF. For the CDR3, the DNA is TGTGCCAGCAGTTACGGAGCGGTAGCCGGGGAGCTGTTTTTT.